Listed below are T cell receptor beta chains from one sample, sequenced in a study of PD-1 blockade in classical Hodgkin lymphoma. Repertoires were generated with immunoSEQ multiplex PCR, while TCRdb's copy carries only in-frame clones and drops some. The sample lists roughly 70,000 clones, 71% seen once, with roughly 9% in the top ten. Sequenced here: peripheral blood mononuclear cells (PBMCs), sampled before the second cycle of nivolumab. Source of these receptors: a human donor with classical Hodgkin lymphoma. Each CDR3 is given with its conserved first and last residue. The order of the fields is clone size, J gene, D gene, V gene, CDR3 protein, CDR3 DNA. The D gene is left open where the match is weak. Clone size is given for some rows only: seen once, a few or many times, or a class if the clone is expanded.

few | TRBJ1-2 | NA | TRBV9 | CASSAWLGDGYTF | TGTGCCAGCAGCGCCTGGCTGGGCGATGGCTACACCTTC
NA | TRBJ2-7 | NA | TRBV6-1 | CASSEVAGVRGEQYF | TGTGCCAGCAGTGAAGTGGCAGGAGTCCGCGGGGAGCAGTACTTC
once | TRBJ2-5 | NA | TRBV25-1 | CASSLGVGQETQYF | TGTGCCAGCAGCCTAGGGGTGGGTCAAGAGACCCAGTACTTC
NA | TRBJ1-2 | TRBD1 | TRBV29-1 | CSVGDRDYGYTF | TGCAGCGTTGGGGACAGGGACTATGGCTACACCTTC
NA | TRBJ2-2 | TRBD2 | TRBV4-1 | CASSSSGRAHGELFF | TGCGCCAGCAGCTCTAGCGGGAGGGCCCACGGGGAGCTGTTTTTT
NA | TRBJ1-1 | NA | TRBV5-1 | CASSPGGRANTEAFF | TGCGCCAGCAGCCCCGGCGGTAGGGCGAACACTGAAGCTTTCTTT
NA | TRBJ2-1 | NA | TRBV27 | CASSQAGRGEQFF | TGTGCCAGCAGTCAGGCGGGCAGGGGCGAGCAGTTCTTC
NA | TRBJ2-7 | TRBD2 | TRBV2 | CASSPGLAYEQYF | TGTGCCAGCAGCCCGGGACTAGCCTACGAGCAGTACTTC
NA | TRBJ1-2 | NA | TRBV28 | CASSFSNYGYTF | TGTGCCAGCAGTTTCAGCAACTATGGCTACACCTTC
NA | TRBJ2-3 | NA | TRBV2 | CASSSLSYPSTDTQYF | TGTGCCAGCAGTTCCTTATCATACCCAAGCACAGATACGCAGTATTTT
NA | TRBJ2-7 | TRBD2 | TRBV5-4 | CASSPKISLAGSYEQYF | TGTGCCAGCAGCCCCAAAATATCCCTAGCGGGGTCCTACGAGCAGTACTTC
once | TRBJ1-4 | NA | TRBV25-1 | CASRQEDEKLFF | TGTGCCAGCAGACAGGAGGATGAAAAACTGTTTTTT
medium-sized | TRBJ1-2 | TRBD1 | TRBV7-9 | CASSLGDSYGYTF | TGTGCCAGCAGCTTAGGGGACAGCTATGGCTACACCTTC
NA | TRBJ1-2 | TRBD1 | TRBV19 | CASSIGGDSQGVYGYTF | TGTGCCAGTAGTATAGGAGGGGACAGCCAGGGCGTATATGGCTACACCTTC
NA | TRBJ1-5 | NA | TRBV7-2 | CASSKNSYNQPQHF | TGTGCCAGCAGCAAGAACAGTTACAATCAGCCCCAGCATTTT
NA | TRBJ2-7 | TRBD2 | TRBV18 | CASSPGLATYEQYF | TGTGCCAGCTCACCGGGACTAGCGACTTACGAGCAGTACTTC
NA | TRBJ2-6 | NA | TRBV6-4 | CASSQGGANVLTF | TGTGCCAGCAGTCAGGGGGGGGCCAACGTCCTGACTTTC
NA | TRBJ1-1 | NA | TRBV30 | CAWSPIRPEAFF | TGTGCCTGGAGTCCGATTCGACCTGAAGCTTTCTTT
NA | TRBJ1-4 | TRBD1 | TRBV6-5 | CASSPTGLGEKLFF | TGTGCCAGCAGTCCGACAGGGCTGGGTGAAAAACTGTTTTTT
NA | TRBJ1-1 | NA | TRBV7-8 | CASSLVTGSNTEAFF | TGTGCCAGCAGCTTAGTTACGGGTTCGAACACTGAAGCTTTCTTT
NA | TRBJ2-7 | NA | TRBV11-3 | CASSPGAGLSYEQYF | TGTGCCAGCAGCCCCGGGGCAGGACTCTCCTACGAGCAGTACTTC
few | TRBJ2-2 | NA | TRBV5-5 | CASSSLGSTGELFF | TGTGCCAGCAGCTCGCTAGGAAGTACCGGGGAGCTGTTTTTT
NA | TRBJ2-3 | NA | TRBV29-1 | CSVGAGLSTDTQYF | TGCAGCGTTGGGGCAGGCCTAAGCACAGATACGCAGTATTTT
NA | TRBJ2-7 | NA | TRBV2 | CASARDISYEQYF | TGTGCCAGCGCCCGGGACATAAGCTACGAGCAGTACTTC
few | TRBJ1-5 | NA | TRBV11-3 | CASSFDQPQHF | TGTGCCAGCAGCTTCGATCAGCCCCAGCATTTT
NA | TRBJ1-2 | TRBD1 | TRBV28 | CASSPGTGGKGGSGYTF | TGTGCCAGCAGTCCCGGGACAGGGGGTAAGGGGGGAAGTGGCTACACCTTC
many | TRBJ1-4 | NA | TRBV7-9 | CATGSTAARREKLFF | TGTGCCACAGGATCGACAGCAGCCCGTAGGGAAAAACTGTTTTTT
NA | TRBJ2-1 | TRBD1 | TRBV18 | CASSRQGAANEQFF | TGTGCCAGCTCACGGCAGGGGGCGGCGAATGAGCAGTTCTTC
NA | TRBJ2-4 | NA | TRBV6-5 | CASSYSIFDIQYF | TGTGCCAGCAGTTACTCGATATTTGACATTCAGTACTTC
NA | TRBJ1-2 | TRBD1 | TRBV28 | CASSSGTGGRYGYTF | TGTGCCAGCAGTTCTGGGACAGGGGGAAGGTATGGCTACACCTTC
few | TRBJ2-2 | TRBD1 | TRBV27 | CASRTGTGTGELFF | TGTGCCAGCCGCACCGGGACAGGGACCGGGGAGCTGTTTTTT
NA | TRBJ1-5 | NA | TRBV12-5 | CASGLVLQGIIWDQPQHF | TGTGCTAGTGGTTTGGTATTACAGGGAATAATCTGGGATCAGCCCCAGCATTTT
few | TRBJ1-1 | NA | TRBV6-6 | CASSYLRDGSEAFF | TGTGCCAGCAGTTACCTTAGGGACGGTTCTGAAGCTTTCTTT
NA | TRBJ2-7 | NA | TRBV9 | CASSPSPVSYEQYF | TGTGCCAGCAGCCCCTCCCCGGTCTCCTACGAGCAGTACTTC
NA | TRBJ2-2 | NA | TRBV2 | CASTTQGRGTGELFF | TGTGCCAGCACCACTCAGGGGCGAGGCACCGGGGAGCTGTTTTTT
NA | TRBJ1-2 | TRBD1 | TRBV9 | CASSSGQGFGYTF | TGTGCCAGCAGCTCGGGACAGGGGTTCGGCTACACCTTC
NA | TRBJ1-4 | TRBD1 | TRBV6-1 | CASSENRGQFEKLFF | TGTGCCAGCAGTGAGAACAGGGGTCAGTTCGAAAAACTGTTTTTT
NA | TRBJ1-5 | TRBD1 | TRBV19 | CASTLGTGIGQPQHF | TGTGCCAGTACCCTCGGGACAGGGATCGGACAGCCCCAGCATTTT
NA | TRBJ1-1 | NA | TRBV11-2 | CASGETEAFF | TGTGCCAGCGGGGAGACTGAAGCTTTCTTT
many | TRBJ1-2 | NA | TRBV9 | CASSVAPTVSNYGYTF | TGTGCCAGCAGCGTAGCTCCGACAGTCTCCAACTATGGCTACACCTTC
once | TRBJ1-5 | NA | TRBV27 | CASSRVPNQPQHF | TGTGCCAGCAGCAGGGTTCCAAATCAGCCCCAGCATTTT
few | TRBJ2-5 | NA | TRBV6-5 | CASSSPMTQYF | TGTGCCAGCAGTTCTCCGATGACCCAGTACTTC
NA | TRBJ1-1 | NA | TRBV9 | CASSQIPGGSEAFF | TGTGCCAGCAGCCAAATCCCCGGCGGGTCTGAAGCTTTCTTT
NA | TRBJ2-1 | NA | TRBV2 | CASRGRAQGYNEQFF | TGTGCCAGCAGGGGGCGGGCCCAGGGGTACAATGAGCAGTTCTTC
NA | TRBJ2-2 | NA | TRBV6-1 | CASRMTGELFF | TGTGCCAGCAGGATGACCGGGGAGCTGTTTTTT
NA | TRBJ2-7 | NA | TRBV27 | CASSLRGALTYEQYF | TGTGCCAGCAGTTTACGGGGGGCTCTAACCTACGAGCAGTACTTC
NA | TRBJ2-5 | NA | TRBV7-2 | CASSLGLRDGAQYF | TGTGCCAGCAGCTTAGGTTTGCGGGACGGGGCCCAGTACTTC
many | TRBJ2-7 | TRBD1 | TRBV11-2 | CASNRDSADEQYF | TGTGCCAGCAACCGGGACAGTGCCGACGAGCAGTACTTC
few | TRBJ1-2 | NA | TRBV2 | CASSQSGYGYTF | TGTGCCAGCTCCCAGAGCGGCTATGGCTACACCTTC
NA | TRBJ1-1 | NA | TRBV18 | CASSQVNTEAFF | TGTGCCAGCTCACAGGTGAACACTGAAGCTTTCTTT
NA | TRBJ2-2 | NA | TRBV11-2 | CASSSGIASTGELFF | TGTGCCAGCAGCTCTGGCATCGCGAGCACCGGGGAGCTGTTTTTT
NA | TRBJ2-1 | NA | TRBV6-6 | CASGRPEYNEQFF | TGTGCCAGCGGCAGGCCTGAGTACAATGAGCAGTTCTTC
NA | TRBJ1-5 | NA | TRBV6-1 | CASSEGRWAGYSNQPQHF | TGTGCCAGCAGTGAAGGAAGGTGGGCAGGTTATAGCAATCAGCCCCAGCATTTT
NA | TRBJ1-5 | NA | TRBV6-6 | CASSVGTSMDQPQHF | TGTGCCAGCAGTGTTGGGACCTCCATGGACCAGCCCCAGCATTTT
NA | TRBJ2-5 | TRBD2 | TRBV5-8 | CASSVGLAGGRETQYF | TGTGCCAGCAGCGTGGGACTAGCGGGAGGCCGAGAGACCCAGTACTTC
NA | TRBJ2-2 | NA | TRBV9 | CASSVDGDNTGELFF | TGTGCCAGCAGCGTAGACGGGGACAACACCGGGGAGCTGTTTTTT
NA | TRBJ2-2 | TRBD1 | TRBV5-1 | CASSLGTGTGVTGELFF | TGCGCCAGCAGCTTGGGAACCGGGACAGGTGTCACCGGGGAGCTGTTTTTT
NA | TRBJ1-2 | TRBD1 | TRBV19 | CASSPPGQGDGYTF | TGTGCCAGTAGTCCCCCGGGACAGGGGGATGGCTACACCTTC